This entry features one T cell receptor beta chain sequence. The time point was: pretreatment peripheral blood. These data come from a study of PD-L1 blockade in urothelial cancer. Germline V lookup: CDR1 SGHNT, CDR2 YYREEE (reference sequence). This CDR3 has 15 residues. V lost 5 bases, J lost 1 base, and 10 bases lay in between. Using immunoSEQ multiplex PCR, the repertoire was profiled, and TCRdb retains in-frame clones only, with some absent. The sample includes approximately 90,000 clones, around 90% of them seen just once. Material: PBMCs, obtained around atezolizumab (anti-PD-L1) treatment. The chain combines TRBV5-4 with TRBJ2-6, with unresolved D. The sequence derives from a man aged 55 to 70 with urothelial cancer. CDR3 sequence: CASSSAGSGANVLTF. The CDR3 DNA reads TGTGCCAGCAGTTCTGCAGGTTCTGGGGCCAACGTCCTGACTTTC.